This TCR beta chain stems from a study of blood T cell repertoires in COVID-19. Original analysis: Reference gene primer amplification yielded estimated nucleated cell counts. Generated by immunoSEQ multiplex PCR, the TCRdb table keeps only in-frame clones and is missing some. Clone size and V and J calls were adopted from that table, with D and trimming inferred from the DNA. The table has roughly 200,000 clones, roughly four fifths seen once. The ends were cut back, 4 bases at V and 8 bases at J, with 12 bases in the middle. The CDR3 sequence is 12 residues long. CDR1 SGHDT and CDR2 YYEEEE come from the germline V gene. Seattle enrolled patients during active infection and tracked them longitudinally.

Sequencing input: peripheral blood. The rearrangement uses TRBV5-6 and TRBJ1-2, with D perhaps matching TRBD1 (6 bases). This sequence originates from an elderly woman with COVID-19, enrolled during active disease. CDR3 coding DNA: TGTGCCAGCAGCCATTACAGGGACGGCTACACCTTC. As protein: CASSHYRDGYTF.